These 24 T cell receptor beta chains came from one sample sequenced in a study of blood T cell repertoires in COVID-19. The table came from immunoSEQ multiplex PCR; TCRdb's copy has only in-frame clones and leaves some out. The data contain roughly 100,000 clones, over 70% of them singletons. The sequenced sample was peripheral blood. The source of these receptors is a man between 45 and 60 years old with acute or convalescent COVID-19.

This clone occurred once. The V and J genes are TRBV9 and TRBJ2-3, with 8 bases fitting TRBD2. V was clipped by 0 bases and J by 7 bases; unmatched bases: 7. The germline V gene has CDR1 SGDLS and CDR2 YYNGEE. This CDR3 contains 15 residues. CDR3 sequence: CASSVDGRVVNTQYF. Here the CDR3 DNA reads TGTGCCAGCAGCGTAGACGGGAGGGTGGTAAATACGCAGTATTTT.

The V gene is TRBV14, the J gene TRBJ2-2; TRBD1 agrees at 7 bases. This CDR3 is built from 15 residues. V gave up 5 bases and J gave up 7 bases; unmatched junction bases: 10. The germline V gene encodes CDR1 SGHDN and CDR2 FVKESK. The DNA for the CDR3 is TGTGCCAGCAGCTCCGACAGGGTCCTTCTCGGGGAGCTGTTTTTT. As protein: CASSSDRVLLGELFF.

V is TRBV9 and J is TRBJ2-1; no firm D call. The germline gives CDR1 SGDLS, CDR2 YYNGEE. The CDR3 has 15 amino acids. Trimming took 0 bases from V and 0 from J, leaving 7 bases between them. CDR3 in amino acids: CASSVAGNSYNEQFF. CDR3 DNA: TGTGCCAGCAGCGTAGCCGGTAACTCCTACAATGAGCAGTTCTTC.

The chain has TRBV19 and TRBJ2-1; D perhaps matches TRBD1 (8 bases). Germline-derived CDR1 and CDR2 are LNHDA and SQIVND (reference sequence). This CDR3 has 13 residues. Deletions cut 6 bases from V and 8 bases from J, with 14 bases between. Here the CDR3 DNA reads TGTGCCAGTAGCCAGGGGGCGGGAGATGAGCAGTTCTTC. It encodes CASSQGAGDEQFF.

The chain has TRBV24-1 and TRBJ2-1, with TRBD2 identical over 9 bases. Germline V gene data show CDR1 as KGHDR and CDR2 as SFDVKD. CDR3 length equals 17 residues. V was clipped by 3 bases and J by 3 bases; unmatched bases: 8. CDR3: CATSDKGGRALYNEQFF. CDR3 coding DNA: TGTGCCACCAGTGATAAGGGCGGGAGGGCCCTCTACAATGAGCAGTTCTTC.

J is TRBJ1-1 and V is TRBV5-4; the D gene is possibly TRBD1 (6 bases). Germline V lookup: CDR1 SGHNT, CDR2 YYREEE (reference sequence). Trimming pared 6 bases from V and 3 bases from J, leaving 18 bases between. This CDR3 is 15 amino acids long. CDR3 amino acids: CASTAGQIRDTEAFF. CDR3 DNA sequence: TGTGCCAGCACCGCTGGACAGATTAGAGACACTGAAGCTTTCTTT.

CDR3 in DNA: TGCGCCAGCCGCGGGAGAGGAGTGACCGGGGAGCTGTTTTTT. It is translated as CASRGRGVTGELFF. The chain couples TRBV5-1 to TRBJ2-2; 7 bases agree with TRBD2. The CDR3 extends over 14 amino acids. Germline V gene lookup returns CDR1 SGHRS and CDR2 YFSETQ. J lost 5 bases, V lost 7 bases, and 8 bases had no gene match.

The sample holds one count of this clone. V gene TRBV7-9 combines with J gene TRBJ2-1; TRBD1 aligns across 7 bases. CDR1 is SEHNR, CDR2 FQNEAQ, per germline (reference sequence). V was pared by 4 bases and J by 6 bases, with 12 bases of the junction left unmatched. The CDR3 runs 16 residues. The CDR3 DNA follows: TGTGCCAGCAGCTCCAAGAGGACAGGAATGGGCAATGAGCAGTTCTTC. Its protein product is CASSSKRTGMGNEQFF.

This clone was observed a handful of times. CDR3 in DNA: TGTGCCAGCAGTTCTACAGGGTGGAAACAGCCCCAGCATTTT. Residues: CASSSTGWKQPQHF. This sequence joins TRBV6-6 and TRBJ1-5; a possible D gene is TRBD1 (6 bases). The CDR3 is 14 residues long. Germline CDR1 and CDR2: MNHNY and SVGAGI (reference sequence). Trimming shortened V by 4 bases and J by 7 bases, and 14 bases separated the two germline ends.

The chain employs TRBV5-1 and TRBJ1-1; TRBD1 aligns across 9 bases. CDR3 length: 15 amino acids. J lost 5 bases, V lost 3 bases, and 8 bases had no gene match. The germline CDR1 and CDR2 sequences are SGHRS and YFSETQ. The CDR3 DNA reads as TGCGCCAGCAGCTCAGGGACAGGGAGGTCGACTGAAGCTTTCTTT. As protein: CASSSGTGRSTEAFF. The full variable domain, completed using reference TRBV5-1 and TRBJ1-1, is KAGVTQTPRYLIKTRGQQVTLSCSPISGHRSVSWYQQTPGQGLQFLFEYFSETQRNKGNFPGRFSGRQFSNSRSEMNVSTLELGDSALYLCASSSGTGRSTEAFFGQGTRLTVV.

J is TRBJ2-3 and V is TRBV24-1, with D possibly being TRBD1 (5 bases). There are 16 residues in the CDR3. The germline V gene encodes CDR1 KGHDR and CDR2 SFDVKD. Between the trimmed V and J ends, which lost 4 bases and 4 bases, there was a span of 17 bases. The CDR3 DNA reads TGTGCCACCAGTGACCCACAAGTGGGGCATCCAGATACGCAGTATTTT. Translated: CATSDPQVGHPDTQYF.

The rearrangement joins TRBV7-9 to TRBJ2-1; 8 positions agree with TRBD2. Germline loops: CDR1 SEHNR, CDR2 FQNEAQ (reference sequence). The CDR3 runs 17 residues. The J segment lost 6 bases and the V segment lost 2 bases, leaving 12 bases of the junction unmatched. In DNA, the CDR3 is TGTGCCAGCAGCTTAATAGAACTAAGCGGGGGTTCCAATGAGCAGTTCTTC. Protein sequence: CASSLIELSGGSNEQFF. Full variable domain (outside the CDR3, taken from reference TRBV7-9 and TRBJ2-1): DTGVSQNPRHKITKRGQNVTFRCDPISEHNRLYWYRQTLGQGPEFLTYFQNEAQLEKSRLLSDRFSAERPKGSFSTLEIQRTEQGDSAMYLCASSLIELSGGSNEQFFGPGTRLTVL.

CDR3 DNA: TGTGCCAGCAGCTTCCCAGGGGGTCCCGCTGAAGCTTTCTTT. It is translated as CASSFPGGPAEAFF. The chain uses TRBV7-9 and TRBJ1-1; 7 positions agree with TRBD1. V gave up 3 bases and J gave up 6 bases; unmatched junction bases: 7. CDR3 length: 14 residues. Germline V CDR1 and CDR2: SEHNR, FQNEAQ (reference sequence).

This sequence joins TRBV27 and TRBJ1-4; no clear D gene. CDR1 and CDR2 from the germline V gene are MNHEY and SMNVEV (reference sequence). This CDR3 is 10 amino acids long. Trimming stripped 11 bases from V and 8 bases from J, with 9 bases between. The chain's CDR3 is CAFPLEKLFF. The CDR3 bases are TGTGCCTTCCCTTTGGAAAAACTGTTTTTT.

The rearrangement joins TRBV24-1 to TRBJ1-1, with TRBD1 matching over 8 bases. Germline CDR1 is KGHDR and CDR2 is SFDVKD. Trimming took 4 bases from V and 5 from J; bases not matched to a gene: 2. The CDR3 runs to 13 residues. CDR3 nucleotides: TGTGCCACCAGTGAGCAGGGGGCTACTGAAGCTTTCTTT. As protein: CATSEQGATEAFF.

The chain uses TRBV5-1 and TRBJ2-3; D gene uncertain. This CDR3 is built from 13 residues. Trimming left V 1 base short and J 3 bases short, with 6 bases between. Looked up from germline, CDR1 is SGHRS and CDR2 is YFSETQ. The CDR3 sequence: CASSLPETDTQYF. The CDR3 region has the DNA TGCGCCAGCAGCTTGCCCGAGACAGATACGCAGTATTTT. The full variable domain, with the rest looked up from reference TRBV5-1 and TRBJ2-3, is KAGVTQTPRYLIKTRGQQVTLSCSPISGHRSVSWYQQTPGQGLQFLFEYFSETQRNKGNFPGRFSGRQFSNSRSEMNVSTLELGDSALYLCASSLPETDTQYFGPGTRLTVL.

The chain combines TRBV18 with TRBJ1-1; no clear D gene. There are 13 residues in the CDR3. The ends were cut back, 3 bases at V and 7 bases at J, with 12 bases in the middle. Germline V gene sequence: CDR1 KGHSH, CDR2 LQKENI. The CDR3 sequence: CASSPTREGEAFF. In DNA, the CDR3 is TGTGCCAGCTCACCCACAAGGGAGGGTGAAGCTTTCTTT.

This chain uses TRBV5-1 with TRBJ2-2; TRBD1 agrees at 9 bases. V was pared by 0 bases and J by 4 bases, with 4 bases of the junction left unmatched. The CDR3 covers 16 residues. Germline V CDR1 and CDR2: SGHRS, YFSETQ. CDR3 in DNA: TGCGCCAGCAGCTTGGAGGGGGACAGGGTCACCGGGGAGCTGTTTTTT. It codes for CASSLEGDRVTGELFF.

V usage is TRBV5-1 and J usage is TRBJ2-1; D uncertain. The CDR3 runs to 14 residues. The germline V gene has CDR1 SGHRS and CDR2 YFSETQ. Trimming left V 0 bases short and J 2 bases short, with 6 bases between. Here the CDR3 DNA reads TGCGCCAGCAGCTTGGAGAGGACCTACAATGAGCAGTTCTTC. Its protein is CASSLERTYNEQFF.

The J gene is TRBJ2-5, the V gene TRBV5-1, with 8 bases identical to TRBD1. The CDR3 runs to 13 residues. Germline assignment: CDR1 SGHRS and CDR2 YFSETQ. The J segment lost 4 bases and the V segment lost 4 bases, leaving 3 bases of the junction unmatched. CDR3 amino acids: CASSPGTGETQYF. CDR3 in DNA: TGCGCCAGCAGCCCCGGGACAGGAGAGACCCAGTACTTC.

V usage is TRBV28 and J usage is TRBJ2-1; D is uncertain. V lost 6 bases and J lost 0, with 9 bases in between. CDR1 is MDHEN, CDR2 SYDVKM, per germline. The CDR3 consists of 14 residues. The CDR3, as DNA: TGTGCCAGCAGAGCTCCAAGCTCCTACAATGAGCAGTTCTTC. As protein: CASRAPSSYNEQFF.

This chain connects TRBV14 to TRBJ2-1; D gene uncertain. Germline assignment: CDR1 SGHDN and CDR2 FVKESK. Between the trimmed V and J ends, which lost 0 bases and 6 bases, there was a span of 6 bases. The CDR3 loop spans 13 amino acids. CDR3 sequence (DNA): TGTGCCAGCAGCCAAGAGTGGAGCAATGAGCAGTTCTTC. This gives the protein CASSQEWSNEQFF. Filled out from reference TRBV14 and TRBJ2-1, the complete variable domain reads EAGVTQFPSHSVIEKGQTVTLRCDPISGHDNLYWYRRVMGKEIKFLLHFVKESKQDESGMPNNRFLAERTGGTYSTLKVQPAELEDSGVYFCASSQEWSNEQFFGPGTRLTVL.

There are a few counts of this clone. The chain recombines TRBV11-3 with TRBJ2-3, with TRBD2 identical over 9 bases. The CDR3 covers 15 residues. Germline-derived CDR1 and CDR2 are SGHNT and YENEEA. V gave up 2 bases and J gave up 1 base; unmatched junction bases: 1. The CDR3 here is CASSLLAGRTDTQYF. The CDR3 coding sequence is TGTGCCAGCAGCTTACTAGCGGGACGCACAGATACGCAGTATTTT.

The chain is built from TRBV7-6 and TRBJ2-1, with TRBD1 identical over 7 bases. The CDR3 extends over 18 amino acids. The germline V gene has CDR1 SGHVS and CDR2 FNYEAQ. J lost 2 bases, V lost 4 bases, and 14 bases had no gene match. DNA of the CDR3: TGTGCCAGCAGCTCCGAGTCACAGGGGCCCCCGCCCTACAATGAGCAGTTCTTC. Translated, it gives CASSSESQGPPPYNEQFF.